This note documents a single T cell receptor (beta chain) sequence. At one end the junction does not follow the germline gene, possibly because of a read error. This entry comes from a study of cytomegalovirus exposure and HLA in healthy donors. Study at large: A later analysis reported the 120 or so validation repertoires used the same platform as the 550 to 800 first-cohort repertoires.

Germline V gene sequence: CDR1 SSHAT, CDR2 FNYEAQ (reference sequence). The CDR3 length is 14 residues. Profiling relied on immunoSEQ multiplex PCR, and the TCRdb table lists in-frame clones only, not all of them. The sample has some 72,000 clones; approximately 95% are singletons. This TCR was sampled from a man between 18 and 29 years old in good health and CMV-seropositive. The specimen sequenced was PBMCs. This chain links TRBV7-7 with TRBJ2-3; tentatively, D is TRBD2 (6 bases). The DNA of the CDR3 is TGTGCTAGCAGTGCGAGCGGGAGCACAGATACGCAGTATTTT. Translation gives CASSASGSTDTQYF.